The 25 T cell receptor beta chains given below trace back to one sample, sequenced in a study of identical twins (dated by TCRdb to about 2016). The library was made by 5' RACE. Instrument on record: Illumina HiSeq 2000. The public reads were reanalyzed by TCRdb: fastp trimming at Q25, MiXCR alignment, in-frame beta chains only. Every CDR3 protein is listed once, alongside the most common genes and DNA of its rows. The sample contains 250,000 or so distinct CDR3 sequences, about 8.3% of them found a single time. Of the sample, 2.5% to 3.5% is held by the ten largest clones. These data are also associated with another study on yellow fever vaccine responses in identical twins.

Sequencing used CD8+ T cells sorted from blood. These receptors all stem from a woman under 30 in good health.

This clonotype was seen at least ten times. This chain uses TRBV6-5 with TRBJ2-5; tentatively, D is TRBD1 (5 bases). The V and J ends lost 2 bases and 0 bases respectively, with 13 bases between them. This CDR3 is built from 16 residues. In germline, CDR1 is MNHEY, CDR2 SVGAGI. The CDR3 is CASSYGAGSYQETQYF. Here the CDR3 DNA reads TGTGCCAGCAGTTACGGGGCAGGGTCCTACCAAGAGACCCAGTACTTC.

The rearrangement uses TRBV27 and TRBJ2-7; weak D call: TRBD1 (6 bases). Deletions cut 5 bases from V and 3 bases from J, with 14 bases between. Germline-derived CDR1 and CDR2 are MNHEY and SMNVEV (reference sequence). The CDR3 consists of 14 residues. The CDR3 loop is CASSAALTGYEQYF. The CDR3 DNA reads TGTGCCAGCAGTGCAGCCTTGACAGGCTACGAGCAGTACTTC.

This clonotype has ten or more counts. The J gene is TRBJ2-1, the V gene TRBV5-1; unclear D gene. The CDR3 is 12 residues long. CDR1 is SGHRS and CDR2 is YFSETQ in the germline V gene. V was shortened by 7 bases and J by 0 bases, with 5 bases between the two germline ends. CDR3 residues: CASLSSYNEQFF. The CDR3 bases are TGCGCCAGCCTTAGCTCCTACAATGAGCAGTTCTTC.

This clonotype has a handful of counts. In nucleotides, the CDR3 is TGCGCCAGCAGCCCCCGTAAGGGGCTGAGAGGGGCCAACGTCCTGACTTTC. Translated, it gives CASSPRKGLRGANVLTF. The chain joins TRBV5-1 to TRBJ2-6; TRBD1 is a possible D gene (5 bases). This CDR3 is 17 amino acids long. Germline V gives CDR1 SGHRS, CDR2 YFSETQ. V was shortened by 4 bases and J by 4 bases, with 18 bases between the two germline ends.

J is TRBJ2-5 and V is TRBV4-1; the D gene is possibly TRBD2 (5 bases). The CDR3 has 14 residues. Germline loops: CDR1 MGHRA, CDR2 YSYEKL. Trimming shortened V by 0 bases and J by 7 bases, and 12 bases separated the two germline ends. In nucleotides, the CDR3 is TGCGCCAGCAGCCAAGATCGGGGAGAAGGGACCCAGTACTTC. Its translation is CASSQDRGEGTQYF.

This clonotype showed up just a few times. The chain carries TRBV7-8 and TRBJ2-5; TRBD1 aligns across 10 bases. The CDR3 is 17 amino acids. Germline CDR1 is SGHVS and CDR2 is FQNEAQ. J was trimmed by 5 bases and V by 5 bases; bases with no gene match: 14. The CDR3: CASSGTGEIRRSETQYF. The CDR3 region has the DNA TGTGCCAGCAGCGGGACAGGGGAAATACGGAGATCGGAGACCCAGTACTTC.

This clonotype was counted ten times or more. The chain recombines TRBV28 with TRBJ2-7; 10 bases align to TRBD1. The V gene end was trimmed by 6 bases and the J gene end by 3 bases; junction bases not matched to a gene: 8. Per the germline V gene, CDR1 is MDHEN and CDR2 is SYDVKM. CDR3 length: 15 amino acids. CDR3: CASRRPGTGVYEQYF. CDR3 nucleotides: TGTGCCAGCAGACGACCAGGGACAGGGGTCTACGAGCAGTACTTC.

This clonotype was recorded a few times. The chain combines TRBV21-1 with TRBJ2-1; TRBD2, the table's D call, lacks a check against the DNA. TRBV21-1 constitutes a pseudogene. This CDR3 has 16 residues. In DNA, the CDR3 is TGTGCCAGCAGCACACGGACTAGCGGGAGATATAATGAGCAGTTCTTC. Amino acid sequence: CASSTRTSGRYNEQFF.

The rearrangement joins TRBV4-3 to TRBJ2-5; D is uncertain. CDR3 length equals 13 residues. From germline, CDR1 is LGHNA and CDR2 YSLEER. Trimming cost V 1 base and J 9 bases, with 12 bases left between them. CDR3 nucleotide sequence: TGCGCCAGCAGCCAAGGAAATTCGGCGGCCCAGTACTTC. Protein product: CASSQGNSAAQYF.

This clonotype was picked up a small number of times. The CDR3 region has the DNA TGCAGTGCTAGACTACAGGGGGAAGCCTACGAGCAGTACTTC. As protein: CSARLQGEAYEQYF. The rearrangement uses TRBV20-1 and TRBJ2-7, with 8 bases matching TRBD1. This CDR3 spans 14 amino acids. The J segment lost 2 bases and the V segment lost 2 bases, leaving 5 bases of the junction unmatched. CDR1 DFQATT and CDR2 SNEGSKA come from the germline V gene (reference sequence).

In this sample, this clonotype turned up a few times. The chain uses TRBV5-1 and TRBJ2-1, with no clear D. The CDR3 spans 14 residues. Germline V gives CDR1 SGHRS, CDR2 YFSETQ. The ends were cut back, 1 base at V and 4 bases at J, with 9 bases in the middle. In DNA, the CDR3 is TGCGCCAGCAGCTTGATGCGGCAGTACAATGAGCAGTTCTTC. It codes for CASSLMRQYNEQFF.

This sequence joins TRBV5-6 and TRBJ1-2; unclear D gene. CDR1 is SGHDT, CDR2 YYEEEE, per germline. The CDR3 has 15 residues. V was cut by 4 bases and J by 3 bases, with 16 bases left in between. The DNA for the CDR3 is TGTGCCAGCAGCCCGAGGAGTAGAACAGACTATGGCTACACCTTC. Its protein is CASSPRSRTDYGYTF.

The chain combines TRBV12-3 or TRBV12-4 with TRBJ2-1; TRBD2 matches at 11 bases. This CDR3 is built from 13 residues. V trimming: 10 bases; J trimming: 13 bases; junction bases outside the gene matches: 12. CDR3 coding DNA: TGTGCCACGGGGTGGGGACTAGCGGAAACCCAGTTCTTC. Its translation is CATGWGLAETQFF.

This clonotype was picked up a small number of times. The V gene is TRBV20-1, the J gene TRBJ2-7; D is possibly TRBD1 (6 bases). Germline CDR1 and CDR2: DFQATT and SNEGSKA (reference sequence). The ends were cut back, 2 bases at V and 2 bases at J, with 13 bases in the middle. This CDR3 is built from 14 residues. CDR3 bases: TGCAGTGCTAGATCTCGGTCAGGGGCCTACGAGCAGTACTTC. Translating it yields CSARSRSGAYEQYF.

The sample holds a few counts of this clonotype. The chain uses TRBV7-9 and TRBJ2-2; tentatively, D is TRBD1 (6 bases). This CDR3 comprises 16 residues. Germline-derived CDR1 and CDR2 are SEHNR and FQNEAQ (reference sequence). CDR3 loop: CAFPGEKESNTGELFF. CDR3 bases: TGTGCTTTTCCAGGGGAGAAAGAGTCGAACACCGGGGAGCTGTTTTTT.

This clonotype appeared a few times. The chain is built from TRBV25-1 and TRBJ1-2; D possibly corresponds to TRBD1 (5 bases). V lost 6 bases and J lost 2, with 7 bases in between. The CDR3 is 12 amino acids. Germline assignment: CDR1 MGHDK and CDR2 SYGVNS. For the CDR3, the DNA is TGTGCCAGCAGGAAGGGGAACTATGGCTACACCTTC. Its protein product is CASRKGNYGYTF.

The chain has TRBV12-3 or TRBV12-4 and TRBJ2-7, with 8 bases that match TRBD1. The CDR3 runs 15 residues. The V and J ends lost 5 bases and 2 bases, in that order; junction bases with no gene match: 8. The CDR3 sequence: CASSHGTGETYEQYF. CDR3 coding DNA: TGTGCCAGCAGTCATGGGACAGGTGAAACCTACGAGCAGTACTTC.

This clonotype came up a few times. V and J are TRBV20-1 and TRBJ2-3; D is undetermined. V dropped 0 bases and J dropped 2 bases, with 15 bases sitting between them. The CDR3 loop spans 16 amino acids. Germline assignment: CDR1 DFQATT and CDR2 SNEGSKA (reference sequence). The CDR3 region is CSARDSFNDLTDTQYF. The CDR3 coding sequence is TGCAGTGCTAGAGATAGCTTCAACGATCTCACAGATACGCAGTATTTT.

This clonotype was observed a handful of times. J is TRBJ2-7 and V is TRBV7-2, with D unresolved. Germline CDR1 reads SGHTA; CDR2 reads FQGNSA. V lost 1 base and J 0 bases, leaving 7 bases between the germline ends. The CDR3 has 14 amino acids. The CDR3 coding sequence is TGTGCCAGCAGCTTAGTTACGGACTCCTACGAGCAGTACTTC. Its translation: CASSLVTDSYEQYF.

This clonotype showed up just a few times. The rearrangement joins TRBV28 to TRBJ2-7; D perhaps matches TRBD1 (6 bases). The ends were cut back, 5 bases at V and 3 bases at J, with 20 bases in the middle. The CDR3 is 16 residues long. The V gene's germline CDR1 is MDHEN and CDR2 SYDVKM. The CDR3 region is CASSPPDSTLIYEQYF. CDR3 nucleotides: TGTGCCAGCAGTCCACCGGACAGCACCCTTATCTACGAGCAGTACTTC.

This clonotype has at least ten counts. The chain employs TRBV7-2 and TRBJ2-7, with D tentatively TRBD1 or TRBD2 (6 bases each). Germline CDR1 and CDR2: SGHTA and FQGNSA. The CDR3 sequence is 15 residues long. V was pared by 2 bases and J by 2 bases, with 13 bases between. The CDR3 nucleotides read TGTGCCAGCAGCTTAAGCTCTCGGGGGCCCTACGAGCAGTACTTC. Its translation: CASSLSSRGPYEQYF.

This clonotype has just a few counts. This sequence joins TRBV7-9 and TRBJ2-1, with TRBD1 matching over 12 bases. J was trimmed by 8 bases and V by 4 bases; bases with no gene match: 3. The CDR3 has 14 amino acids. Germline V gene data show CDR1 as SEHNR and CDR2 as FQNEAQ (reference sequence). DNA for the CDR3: TGTGCCAGCAGCTCGGGACAGGGGGCATATGAGCAGTTCTTC. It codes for CASSSGQGAYEQFF.

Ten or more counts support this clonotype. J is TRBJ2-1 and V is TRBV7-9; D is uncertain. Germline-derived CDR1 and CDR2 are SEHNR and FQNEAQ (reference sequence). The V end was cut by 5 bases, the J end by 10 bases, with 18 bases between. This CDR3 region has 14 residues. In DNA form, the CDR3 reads TGTGCCAGCAGCCCCCCGGTAGCTCAGAGCGAGCAGTTCTTC. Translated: CASSPPVAQSEQFF. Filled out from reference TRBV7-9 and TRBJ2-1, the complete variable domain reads DTGVSQNPRHKITKRGQNVTFRCDPISEHNRLYWYRQTLGQGPEFLTYFQNEAQLEKSRLLSDRFSAERPKGSFSTLEIQRTEQGDSAMYLCASSPPVAQSEQFFGPGTRLTVL.

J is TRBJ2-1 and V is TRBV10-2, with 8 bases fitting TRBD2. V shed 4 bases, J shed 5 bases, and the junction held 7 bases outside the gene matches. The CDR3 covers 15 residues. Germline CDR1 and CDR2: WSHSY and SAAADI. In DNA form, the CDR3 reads TGCGCCAGCAGTGCAACGGGAGGGCTCAACAATGAGCAGTTCTTC. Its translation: CASSATGGLNNEQFF.

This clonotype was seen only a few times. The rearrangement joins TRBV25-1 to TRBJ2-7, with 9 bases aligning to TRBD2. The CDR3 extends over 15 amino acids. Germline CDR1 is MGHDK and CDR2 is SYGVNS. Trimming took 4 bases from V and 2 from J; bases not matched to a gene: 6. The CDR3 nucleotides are TGTGCCAGCAGTGTAAGCGGGGGGATTCCCTACGAGCAGTACTTC. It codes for CASSVSGGIPYEQYF.